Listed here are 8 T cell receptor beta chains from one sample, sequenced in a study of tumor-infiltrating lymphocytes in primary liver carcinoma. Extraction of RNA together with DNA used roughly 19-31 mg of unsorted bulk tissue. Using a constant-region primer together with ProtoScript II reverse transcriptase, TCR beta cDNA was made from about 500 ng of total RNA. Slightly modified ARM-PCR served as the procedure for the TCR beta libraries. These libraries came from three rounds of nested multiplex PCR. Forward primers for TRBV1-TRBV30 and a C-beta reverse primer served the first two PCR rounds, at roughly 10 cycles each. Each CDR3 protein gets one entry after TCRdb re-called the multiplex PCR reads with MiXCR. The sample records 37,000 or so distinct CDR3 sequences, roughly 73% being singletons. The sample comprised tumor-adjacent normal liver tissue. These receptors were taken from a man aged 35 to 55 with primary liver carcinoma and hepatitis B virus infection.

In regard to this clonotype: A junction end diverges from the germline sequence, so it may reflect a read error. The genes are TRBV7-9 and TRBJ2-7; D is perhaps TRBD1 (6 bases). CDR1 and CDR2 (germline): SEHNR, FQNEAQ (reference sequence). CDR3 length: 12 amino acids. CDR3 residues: CAGSQGQSEQYF. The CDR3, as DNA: TGTGCCGGCAGCCAAGGACAGAGCGAGCAGTACTTC.

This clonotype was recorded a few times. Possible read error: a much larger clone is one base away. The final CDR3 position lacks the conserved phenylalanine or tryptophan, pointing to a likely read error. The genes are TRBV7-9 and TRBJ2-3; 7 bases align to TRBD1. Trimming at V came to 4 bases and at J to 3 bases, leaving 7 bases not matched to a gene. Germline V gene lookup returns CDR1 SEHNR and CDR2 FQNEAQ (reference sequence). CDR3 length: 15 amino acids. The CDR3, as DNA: TGTGCCAGCAGCTCGTTGACAGGGACAACAGATACGCAGTATCTT. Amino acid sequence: CASSSLTGTTDTQYL.

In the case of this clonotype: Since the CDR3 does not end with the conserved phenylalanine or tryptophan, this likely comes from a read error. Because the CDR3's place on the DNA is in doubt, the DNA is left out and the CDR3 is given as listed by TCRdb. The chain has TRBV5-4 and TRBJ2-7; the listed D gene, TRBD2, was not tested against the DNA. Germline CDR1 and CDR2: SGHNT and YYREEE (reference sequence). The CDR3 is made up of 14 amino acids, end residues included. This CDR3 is CASSPRDFPHEQYS.

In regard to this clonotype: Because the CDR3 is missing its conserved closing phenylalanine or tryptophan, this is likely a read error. CDR3 loop: CASSQVNLAGGGNEQFS. The CDR3 bases are TGCGCCAGCAGCCAGGTTAACCTAGCAGGAGGAGGGAATGAGCAGTTCTCC. The chain carries TRBV4-1 and TRBJ2-1, with D perhaps TRBD2 (6 bases). CDR3 length: 17 residues. The germline CDR1 and CDR2 sequences are MGHRA and YSYEKL. V lost 3 bases, J lost 7 bases, and 22 bases lay in between.

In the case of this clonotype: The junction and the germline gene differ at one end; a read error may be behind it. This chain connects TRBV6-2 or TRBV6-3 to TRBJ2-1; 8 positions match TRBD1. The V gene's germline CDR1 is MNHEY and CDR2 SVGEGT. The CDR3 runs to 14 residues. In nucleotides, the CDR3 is TGCGACAGCAGTTACTTTACGCAGGGACAGGTCCCGTTCTTC. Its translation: CDSSYFTQGQVPFF.

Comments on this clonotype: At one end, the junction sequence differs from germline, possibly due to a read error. CDR3 sequence: CGSSPGLAGTDTQFF. CDR3 nucleotides: TGTGGCAGCAGCCCAGGACTAGCGGGAACAGATACACAGTTTTTT. The chain is built from TRBV6-5 and TRBJ2-3; 12 bases line up with TRBD2. The CDR3 runs 15 residues. Looked up from germline, CDR1 is MNHEY and CDR2 is SVGAGI.

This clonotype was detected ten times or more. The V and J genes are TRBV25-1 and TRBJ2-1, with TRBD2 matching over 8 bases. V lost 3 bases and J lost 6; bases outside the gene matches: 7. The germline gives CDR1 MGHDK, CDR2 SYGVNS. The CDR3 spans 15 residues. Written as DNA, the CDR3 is TGTGCCAGCAGTGACCACGCGGGGGGCCTCAATGAGCAGTTCTTC. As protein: CASSDHAGGLNEQFF.

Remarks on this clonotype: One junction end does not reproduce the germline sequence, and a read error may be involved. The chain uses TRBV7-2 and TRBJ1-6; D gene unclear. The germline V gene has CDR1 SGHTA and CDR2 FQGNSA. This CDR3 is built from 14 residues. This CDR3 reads CAGSQQLANSPLHF. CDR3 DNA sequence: TGTGCCGGCAGCCAACAGCTTGCTAATTCACCCCTCCACTTT.